The 10 T cell receptor beta chains below come from one sample, sequenced in a study of CD8 T cells in ankylosing spondylitis. TCRdb analysed the 5' RACE reads with MiXCR anew, one entry per CDR3 protein. The data show about 140,000 distinct CDR3 sequences, with 25% to 35% seen just once and about 6% held by the top ten. Sequenced input: synovial fluid, either unsorted or a sorted T cell fraction (not recorded which). The receptors were gathered from a male donor with ankylosing spondylitis.

The rearrangement links TRBV20-1 to TRBJ2-3, with 12 bases matching TRBD2. Trimming removed 2 bases from V and 1 base from J; junction bases left unmatched: 4. CDR3 size: 16 residues. The germline V gene has CDR1 DFQATT and CDR2 SNEGSKA (reference sequence). In DNA form, the CDR3 reads TGCAGTGCTAGATCGACTAGCGGGAGAGGCACAGATACGCAGTATTTT. It is translated as CSARSTSGRGTDTQYF.

The chain joins TRBV6-1 to TRBJ1-2, with D possibly being TRBD1 (5 bases). This CDR3 is built from 13 residues. Trimming left V 1 base short and J 6 bases short, with 9 bases between. Per the germline V gene, CDR1 is MNHNS and CDR2 is SASEGT. The CDR3 DNA is TGTGCCAGCAGTGAAGTAGTAGGGGATGGCTACACCTTC. Translation: CASSEVVGDGYTF.

The table lists this clonotype with many counts. Written as DNA, the CDR3 is TGTGCCAGCAGCCAAGATTTCCTAGCGGGAGGAAGGGAGACCCAGTACTTC. Translated, it gives CASSQDFLAGGRETQYF. The chain employs TRBV14 and TRBJ2-5, with 11 bases lining up with TRBD2. Per germline, CDR1 SGHDN and CDR2 FVKESK. The CDR3 runs 17 residues. V trimming: 0 bases; J trimming: 5 bases; junction bases outside the gene matches: 8.

The chain has TRBV28 and TRBJ1-2; D possibly corresponds to TRBD1 (6 bases). Germline values: CDR1 MDHEN, CDR2 SYDVKM. V was shortened by 8 bases and J by 7 bases, with 23 bases between the two germline ends. This CDR3 is 15 amino acids long. This chain's CDR3 is CASFDRSRMLGGYTF. The CDR3 coding sequence is TGTGCCAGCTTCGACAGGAGCCGGATGTTAGGTGGCTACACCTTC.

This clonotype appeared many times. The chain links TRBV4-1 to TRBJ2-1; TRBD2 agrees at 7 bases. The V and J ends lost 0 bases and 8 bases, in that order; junction bases with no gene match: 7. The CDR3 covers 15 residues. Looked up from germline, CDR1 is MGHRA and CDR2 is YSYEKL. In DNA form, the CDR3 reads TGCGCCAGCAGCCAAGAGCGGGAGATGGGCGATGAGCAGTTCTTC. Protein sequence: CASSQEREMGDEQFF.

This clonotype was counted at least ten times. CDR3 coding DNA: TGTGCCAGCAGTGAGGAGGGAGCAGGGAATCAGCCCCAGCATTTT. Residues: CASSEEGAGNQPQHF. This chain links TRBV2 with TRBJ1-5; weak D call: TRBD1 (5 bases). The CDR3 extends over 15 amino acids. Germline V gene lookup returns CDR1 SNHLY and CDR2 FYNNEI. Trimming removed 3 bases from V and 4 bases from J, with 13 bases in between. Using reference TRBV2 and TRBJ1-5 for the parts outside the CDR3, the full variable domain is EPEVTQTPSHQVTQMGQEVILRCVPISNHLYFYWYRQILGQKVEFLVSFYNNEISEKSEIFDDQFSVERPDGSNFTLKIRSTKLEDSAMYFCASSEEGAGNQPQHFGDGTRLSIL.

The chain uses TRBV12-3 or TRBV12-4 and TRBJ1-1, with D possibly TRBD1 on 5 matching bases. V shed 5 bases and J shed 4 bases, with 14 bases lying between them. This CDR3 is 14 amino acids long. The CDR3, as DNA: TGTGCCAGCAGTGCCAGTCGGGGGGGCACTGAAGCTTTCTTT. This translates into CASSASRGGTEAFF.

The V and J genes are TRBV5-5 and TRBJ2-7, with a possible D match to TRBD2 (5 bases). Germline lookup yields CDR1 SGHKS and CDR2 YYEKEE (reference sequence). CDR3 length: 14 residues. V lost 4 bases to trimming and J lost 3 bases, with 14 bases between them. The CDR3 region has the DNA TGTGCCAGCAGCCCATCGGACGGGGTCTACGAGCAGTACTTC. Translation: CASSPSDGVYEQYF.

This clonotype has just a few counts. At one boundary the junction diverges from the germline segment, which might be a read error. The CDR3 reads CSVAPTYTQYF. DNA of the CDR3: TGCAGCGTTGCCCCCACATATACGCAGTATTTT. V is TRBV29-1 and J is TRBJ2-3; D gene unclear. There are 11 residues in the CDR3. CDR1 SQVTM and CDR2 ANQGSEA come from the germline V gene.

Many counts were recorded for this clonotype. This chain links TRBV20-1 with TRBJ1-6; TRBD1 agrees at 7 bases. Germline V gene data show CDR1 as DFQATT and CDR2 as SNEGSKA (reference sequence). The CDR3 has 13 residues. V lost 1 base and J lost 9; bases outside the gene matches: 3. The CDR3 loop reads CSARGTGTSPLHF. Written as DNA, the CDR3 is TGCAGTGCTAGAGGGACAGGAACTTCACCCCTCCACTTT.